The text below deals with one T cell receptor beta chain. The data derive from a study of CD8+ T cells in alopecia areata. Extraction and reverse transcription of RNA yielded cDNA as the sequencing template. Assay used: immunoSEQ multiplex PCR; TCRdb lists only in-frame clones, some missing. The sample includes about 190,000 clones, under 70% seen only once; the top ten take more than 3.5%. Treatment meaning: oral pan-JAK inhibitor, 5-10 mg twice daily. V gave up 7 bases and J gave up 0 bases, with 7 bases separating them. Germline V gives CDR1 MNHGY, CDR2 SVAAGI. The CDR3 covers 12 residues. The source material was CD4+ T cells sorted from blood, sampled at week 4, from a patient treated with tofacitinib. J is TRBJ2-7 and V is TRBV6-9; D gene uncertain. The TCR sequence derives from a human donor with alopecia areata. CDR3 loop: CASKRRSYEQYF. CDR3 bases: TGTGCCAGCAAGCGACGCTCCTACGAGCAGTACTTC.